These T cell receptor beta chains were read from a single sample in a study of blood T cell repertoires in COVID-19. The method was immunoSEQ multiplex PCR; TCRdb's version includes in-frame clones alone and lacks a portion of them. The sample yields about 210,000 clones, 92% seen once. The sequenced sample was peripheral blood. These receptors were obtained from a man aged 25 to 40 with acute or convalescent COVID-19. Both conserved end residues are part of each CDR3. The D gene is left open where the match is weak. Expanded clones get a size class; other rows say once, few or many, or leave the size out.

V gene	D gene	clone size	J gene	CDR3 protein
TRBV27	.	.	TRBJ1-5	CASLRQPQHF
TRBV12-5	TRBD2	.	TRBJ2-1	CASGLATRSGGSYNEQFF
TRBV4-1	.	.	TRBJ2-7	CASSPDRYYEQYF
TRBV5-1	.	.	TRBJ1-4	CASSAYNLLGEKLFF
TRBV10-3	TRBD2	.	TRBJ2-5	CAISDFEREQETQYF
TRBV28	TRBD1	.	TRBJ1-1	CASSFPDRPNTEAFF
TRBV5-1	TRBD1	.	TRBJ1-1	CASSFGTGGTEAFF
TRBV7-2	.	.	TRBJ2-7	CASSFGGRGYEQYF
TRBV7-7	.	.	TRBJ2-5	CASSLSGERETQYF
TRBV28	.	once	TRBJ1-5	CASSRVVTDQPQHF